This paragraph reports one T cell receptor (beta chain). Germline loops: CDR1 LNHNV, CDR2 YYDKDF (reference sequence). V shed 3 bases and J 3 bases; nucleotides not matched to a gene: 5. The CDR3 is 15 residues long. Profiled with immunoSEQ multiplex PCR; TCRdb holds only in-frame clones, not every one. The data contain 550,000 to 800,000 clones, roughly 88% of them singletons. These data come from a study of shared T cell receptors in the human thymus. These same records also appear under a second study, on human thymus T cells. That investigation notes: Corrective surgery for congenital heart defects was being performed on the healthy Finnish infants who were the donors. Thymic material originated from resections removed in the course of corrective heart surgery. Thymic and blood repertoires seemed to show skewed V and J gene use. As related research reported, thymic repertoires overlapped highly among unrelated individuals.

Sequencing used thymocytes. This TCR derives from a girl under three years old with a congenital heart defect. The V and J genes are TRBV15 and TRBJ2-1; the match to TRBD1 covers 7 bases. CDR3 bases: TGTGCCACCAGCAGGGGGACAGTGATCTACAATGAGCAGTTCTTC. This gives the protein CATSRGTVIYNEQFF.